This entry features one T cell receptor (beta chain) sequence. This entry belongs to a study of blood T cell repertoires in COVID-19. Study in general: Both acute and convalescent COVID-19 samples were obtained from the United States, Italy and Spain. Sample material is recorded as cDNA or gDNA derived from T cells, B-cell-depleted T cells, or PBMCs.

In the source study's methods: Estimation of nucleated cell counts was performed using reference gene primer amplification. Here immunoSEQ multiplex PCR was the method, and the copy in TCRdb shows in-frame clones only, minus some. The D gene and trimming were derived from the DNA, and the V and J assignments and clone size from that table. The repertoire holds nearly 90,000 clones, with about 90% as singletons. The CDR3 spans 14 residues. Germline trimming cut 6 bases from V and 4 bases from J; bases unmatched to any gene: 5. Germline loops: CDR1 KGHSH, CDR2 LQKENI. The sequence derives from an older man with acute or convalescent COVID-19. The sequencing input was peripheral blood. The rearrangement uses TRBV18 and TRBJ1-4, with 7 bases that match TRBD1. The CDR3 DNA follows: TGTGCCAGCTCCCCCAGGGGGAGTAATGAAAAACTGTTTTTT. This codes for CASSPRGSNEKLFF. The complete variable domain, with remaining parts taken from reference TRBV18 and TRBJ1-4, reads NAGVMQNPRHLVRRRGQEARLRCSPMKGHSHVYWYRQLPEEGLKFMVYLQKENIIDESGMPKERFSAEFPKEGPSILRIQQVVRGDSAAYFCASSPRGSNEKLFFGSGTQLSVL.